The clone carrying this T cell receptor (beta chain) was seen only a few times. No antigen is known for it. The sample contains more than one DNA sequence encoding this CDR3. Using immunoSEQ multiplex PCR, the repertoire was profiled, and TCRdb retains in-frame clones only, with some absent. This table holds around 720,000 clones, roughly 73% found once. This sample is drawn from a study of shared clonotypes between healthy human individuals. Looking at the study overall: Samples came from a couple of female and three male donors aged 18 to 49.

Study conclusions and caveats: Represented genetic and exposure-history diversity was restricted by having few donors.

The ends were cut back, 2 bases at V and 0 bases at J, with 4 bases in the middle. The germline CDR1 and CDR2 sequences are KGHSH and LQKENI. This CDR3 contains 13 residues. The clonotype comes from a young woman in good health. Material: memory CD4+ T cells sorted from blood. Indicated subset: CD45RA-negative fraction. V and J are TRBV18 and TRBJ1-2; D gene unclear. The CDR3 spells CASSPTANYGYTF. Here the CDR3 DNA reads TGTGCCAGCTCACCAACAGCTAACTATGGCTACACCTTC. The full variable domain, rest sourced from reference TRBV18 and TRBJ1-2, is NAGVMQNPRHLVRRRGQEARLRCSPMKGHSHVYWYRQLPEEGLKFMVYLQKENIIDESGMPKERFSAEFPKEGPSILRIQQVVRGDSAAYFCASSPTANYGYTFGSGTRLTVV.